Listed here is a single T cell receptor beta chain. The antigen is not known. The sample belongs to a study of CD8+ T cells in alopecia areata. This CDR3 has 13 amino acids. Germline V CDR1 and CDR2: SEHNR, FQNEAQ (reference sequence). V lost 5 bases to trimming and J lost 3 bases; unmatched junction nucleotides: 2. Study-level findings and limits: Clonality exceeded that of normal scalp in lesional scalp, most notably in alopecia totalis/universalis.

Extracted RNA was reverse transcribed, and the resulting cDNA served as sequencing template. The repertoire was sequenced with immunoSEQ multiplex PCR; TCRdb's copy has only in-frame clones and lacks some. The sample shows under 150,000 clones, less than 50% of them seen only once. Peripheral blood and lesional scalp punch biopsies came from alopecia areata patients. This sequence was found in a human donor with alopecia areata. Sequenced material: NKG2D-low CD8+ T cells sorted from blood. The rearrangement joins TRBV7-9 to TRBJ1-2, with TRBD1 matching 8 bases. The CDR3, as DNA: TGTGCCAGCAGCGAGACAGGGGACTATGGCTACACCTTC. Protein sequence: CASSETGDYGYTF.